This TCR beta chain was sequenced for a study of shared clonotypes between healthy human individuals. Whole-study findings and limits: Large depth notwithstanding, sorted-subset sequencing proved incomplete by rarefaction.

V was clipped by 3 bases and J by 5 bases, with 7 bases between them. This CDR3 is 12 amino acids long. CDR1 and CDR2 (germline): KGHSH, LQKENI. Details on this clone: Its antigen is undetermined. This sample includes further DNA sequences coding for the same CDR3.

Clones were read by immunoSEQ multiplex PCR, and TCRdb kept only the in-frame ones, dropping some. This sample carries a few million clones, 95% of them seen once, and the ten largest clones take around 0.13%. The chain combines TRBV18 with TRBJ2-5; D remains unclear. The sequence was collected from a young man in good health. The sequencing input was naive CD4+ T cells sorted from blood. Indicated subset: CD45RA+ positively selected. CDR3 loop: CASSPTLETQYF. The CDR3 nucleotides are TGTGCCAGCTCACCTACCTTGGAGACCCAGTACTTC.